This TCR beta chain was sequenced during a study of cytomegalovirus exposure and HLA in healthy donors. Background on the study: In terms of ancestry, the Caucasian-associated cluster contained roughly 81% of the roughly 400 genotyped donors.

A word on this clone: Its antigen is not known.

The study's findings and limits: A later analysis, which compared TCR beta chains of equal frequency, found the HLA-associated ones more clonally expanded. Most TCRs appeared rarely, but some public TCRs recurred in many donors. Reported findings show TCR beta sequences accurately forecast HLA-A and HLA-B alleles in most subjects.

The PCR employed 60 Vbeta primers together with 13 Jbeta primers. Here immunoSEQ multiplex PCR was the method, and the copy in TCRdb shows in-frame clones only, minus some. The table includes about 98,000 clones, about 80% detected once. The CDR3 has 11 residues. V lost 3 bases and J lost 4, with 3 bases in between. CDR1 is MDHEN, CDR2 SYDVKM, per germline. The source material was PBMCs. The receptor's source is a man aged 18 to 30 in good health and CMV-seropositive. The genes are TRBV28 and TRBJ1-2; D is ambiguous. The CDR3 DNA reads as TGTGCCAGCAGTTTGAGCTATGGCTACACCTTC. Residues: CASSLSYGYTF.